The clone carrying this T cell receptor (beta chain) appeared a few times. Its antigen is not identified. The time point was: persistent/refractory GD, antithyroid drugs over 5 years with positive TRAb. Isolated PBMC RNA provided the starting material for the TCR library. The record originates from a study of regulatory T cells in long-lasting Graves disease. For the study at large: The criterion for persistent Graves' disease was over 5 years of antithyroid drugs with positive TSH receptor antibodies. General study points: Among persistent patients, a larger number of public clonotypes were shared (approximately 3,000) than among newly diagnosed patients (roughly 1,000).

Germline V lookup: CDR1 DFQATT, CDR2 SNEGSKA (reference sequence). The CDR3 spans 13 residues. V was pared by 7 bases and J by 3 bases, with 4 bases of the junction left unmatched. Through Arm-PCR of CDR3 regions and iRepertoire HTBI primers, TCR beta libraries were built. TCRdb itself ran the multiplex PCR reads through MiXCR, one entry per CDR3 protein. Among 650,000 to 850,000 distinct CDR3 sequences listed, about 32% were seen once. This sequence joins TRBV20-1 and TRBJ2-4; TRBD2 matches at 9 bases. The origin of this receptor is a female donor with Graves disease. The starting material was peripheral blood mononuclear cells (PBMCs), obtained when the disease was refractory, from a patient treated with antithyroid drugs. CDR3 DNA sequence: TGCAGTGTGGGCGGGAGGGGCAAAAACATTCAGTACTTC. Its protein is CSVGGRGKNIQYF.